This T cell receptor beta chain was identified in a study of T cell repertoires in cytomegalovirus infection. The wider study: Shared public TCR beta signatures pointed to both CMV infection and a matching HLA type.

To note about this clonotype: The target antigen is unknown.

The CDR3 sequence is 14 residues long. Germline V gene data show CDR1 as DFQATT and CDR2 as SNEGSKA (reference sequence). V was clipped by 5 bases and J by 3 bases, with 14 bases between them. TCRdb processed the reads anew with MiXCR; each CDR3 protein has one entry. The sample consists of some 560,000 distinct CDR3 sequences, roughly 42% of them appearing once. The sample was cultured PBMCs, taken from culture after CMV antigen stimulation. The chain has TRBV20-1 and TRBJ2-1; D remains ambiguous. The TCR comes from a human donor in good health (CMV status not recorded). Some clones in this sample may be carry-over from other donors' samples. The CDR3 DNA sequence: TGCAGTGCTTTCCGAGGCGTGTTCTACAATGAGCAGTTCTTC. This encodes CSAFRGVFYNEQFF.